These T cell receptor beta chains were read from a single sample in a study of blood T cells in healthy people across ages. TCRdb fed the 5' RACE reads into MiXCR, producing one record per CDR3 protein. Among over 1.5 million distinct CDR3 sequences listed, 49% were seen once. Sequencing input: blood. Source of these receptors: a middle-aged woman in good health. The CDR3 runs from the conserved cysteine through the conserved F or W. Fields, in order: V gene, J gene, clone size, D gene, CDR3 protein, CDR3 DNA. A D gene is named only where the DNA matches it firmly. For some rows the clone size is stated as once, few or many, or as a class when expanded; others skip it.

TRBV29-1	TRBJ2-5	few	-	CSVATGPETQYF	TGCAGCGTTGCTACAGGCCCAGAGACCCAGTACTTC
TRBV7-2	TRBJ2-4	-	-	CASSLTPSGTAIQYF	TGTGCCAGCAGCTTAACGCCCAGTGGTACCGCCATTCAGTACTTC
TRBV7-2	TRBJ1-6	few	-	CASSFSSSYNSPLHF	TGTGCCAGCAGCTTCTCAAGCTCCTATAATTCACCCCTCCACTTT
TRBV7-6	TRBJ2-1	-	TRBD2	CASSALAGLDNEQFF	TGTGCCAGCAGCGCCCTCGCGGGACTAGACAATGAGCAGTTCTTC
TRBV10-1	TRBJ2-7	-	TRBD1	CASMGQGAREQYF	TGCGCCAGCATGGGACAGGGGGCTCGCGAGCAGTACTTC
TRBV7-9	TRBJ2-7	few	-	CASSPTEIYEQYF	TGTGCCAGCAGCCCAACAGAGATCTACGAGCAGTACTTC
TRBV28	TRBJ2-5	few	-	CASSFMNGETQYF	TGTGCCAGCAGTTTTATGAACGGAGAGACCCAGTACTTC
TRBV20-1	TRBJ1-2	few	-	CSARVPGKYGYTF	TGCAGTGCTAGGGTCCCTGGGAAGTATGGCTACACCTTC
TRBV5-6	TRBJ2-5	-	-	CASSLIRSDGETQYF	TGTGCCAGCAGCTTAATCCGTAGCGATGGAGAGACCCAGTACTTC
TRBV4-3	TRBJ2-3	once	-	CASSQSPDGGADTQYF	TGCGCCAGCAGCCAATCCCCCGACGGAGGGGCAGATACGCAGTATTTT
TRBV15	TRBJ1-2	-	-	CATSRLPREDYGYTF	TGTGCCACCAGCAGACTCCCCAGGGAGGACTATGGCTACACCTTC
TRBV4-3	TRBJ2-1	once	-	CASSQDGGSNNEQFF	TGCGCCAGCAGCCAAGATGGGGGATCCAACAATGAGCAGTTCTTC
TRBV15	TRBJ1-2	-	TRBD1	CATSRDSGTGASYGYTF	TGTGCCACCAGCAGAGATTCCGGAACAGGGGCTTCCTATGGCTACACCTTC
TRBV9	TRBJ2-3	few	-	CASSVRPGLMDTQYF	TGTGCCAGCAGCGTCCGACCGGGCCTAATGGATACGCAGTATTTT
TRBV28	TRBJ2-1	-	TRBD1	CASSRSVRDRGYNEQFF	TGTGCCAGCAGTAGATCGGTTCGGGACAGGGGTTACAATGAGCAGTTCTTC
TRBV3-1	TRBJ1-1	once	-	CASSHFSREQTNTEAFF	TGTGCCAGCAGCCATTTTTCTAGGGAACAGACGAACACTGAAGCTTTCTTT
TRBV6-2/TRBV6-3	TRBJ2-6	-	TRBD1	CASTRQGQGDSGANVLTF	TGTGCCAGCACCCGCCAGGGACAGGGTGATTCTGGGGCCAACGTCCTGACTTTC
TRBV20-1	TRBJ1-6	-	-	CSAPPVRGDNSPLHF	TGCAGTGCCCCACCCGTCCGCGGGGATAATTCACCCCTCCACTTT
TRBV5-1	TRBJ2-1	few	-	CASSLRQDSGYGNEQFF	TGCGCCAGCAGCTTGAGGCAGGACAGCGGGTATGGAAATGAGCAGTTCTTC
TRBV7-9	TRBJ1-4	few	-	CASSSRATNEKLFF	TGTGCCAGCAGCTCCAGAGCAACTAATGAAAAACTGTTTTTT
TRBV28	TRBJ2-5	-	TRBD1	CASRPPGTGLETQYF	TGTGCCAGCAGACCCCCCGGGACAGGGCTAGAGACCCAGTACTTC
TRBV2	TRBJ1-4	-	-	CASTPTNEKLFF	TGTGCCAGCACCCCAACTAATGAAAAACTGTTTTTT
TRBV20-1	TRBJ1-4	few	-	CSARDLGGENEKLFF	TGCAGTGCTAGAGATCTTGGAGGGGAGAATGAAAAACTGTTTTTT
TRBV4-3	TRBJ2-1	-	TRBD2	CASSRGLAGGVVNEQFF	TGCGCCAGCAGCCGAGGACTAGCGGGGGGAGTGGTAAATGAGCAGTTCTTC
TRBV5-6	TRBJ2-7	-	-	CASSVGIQTYAQYF	TGTGCCAGCAGCGTCGGGATCCAAACCTACGCGCAGTACTTC
TRBV15	TRBJ2-1	-	-	CATSRFSAGGIANEQFF	TGTGCCACCAGCAGATTTTCCGCAGGGGGGATCGCCAATGAGCAGTTCTTC
TRBV7-9	TRBJ2-7	-	-	CASNSLPSSVLVYEQYF	TGTGCCAGCAACTCCCTCCCGTCAAGCGTCCTCGTCTACGAGCAGTACTTC